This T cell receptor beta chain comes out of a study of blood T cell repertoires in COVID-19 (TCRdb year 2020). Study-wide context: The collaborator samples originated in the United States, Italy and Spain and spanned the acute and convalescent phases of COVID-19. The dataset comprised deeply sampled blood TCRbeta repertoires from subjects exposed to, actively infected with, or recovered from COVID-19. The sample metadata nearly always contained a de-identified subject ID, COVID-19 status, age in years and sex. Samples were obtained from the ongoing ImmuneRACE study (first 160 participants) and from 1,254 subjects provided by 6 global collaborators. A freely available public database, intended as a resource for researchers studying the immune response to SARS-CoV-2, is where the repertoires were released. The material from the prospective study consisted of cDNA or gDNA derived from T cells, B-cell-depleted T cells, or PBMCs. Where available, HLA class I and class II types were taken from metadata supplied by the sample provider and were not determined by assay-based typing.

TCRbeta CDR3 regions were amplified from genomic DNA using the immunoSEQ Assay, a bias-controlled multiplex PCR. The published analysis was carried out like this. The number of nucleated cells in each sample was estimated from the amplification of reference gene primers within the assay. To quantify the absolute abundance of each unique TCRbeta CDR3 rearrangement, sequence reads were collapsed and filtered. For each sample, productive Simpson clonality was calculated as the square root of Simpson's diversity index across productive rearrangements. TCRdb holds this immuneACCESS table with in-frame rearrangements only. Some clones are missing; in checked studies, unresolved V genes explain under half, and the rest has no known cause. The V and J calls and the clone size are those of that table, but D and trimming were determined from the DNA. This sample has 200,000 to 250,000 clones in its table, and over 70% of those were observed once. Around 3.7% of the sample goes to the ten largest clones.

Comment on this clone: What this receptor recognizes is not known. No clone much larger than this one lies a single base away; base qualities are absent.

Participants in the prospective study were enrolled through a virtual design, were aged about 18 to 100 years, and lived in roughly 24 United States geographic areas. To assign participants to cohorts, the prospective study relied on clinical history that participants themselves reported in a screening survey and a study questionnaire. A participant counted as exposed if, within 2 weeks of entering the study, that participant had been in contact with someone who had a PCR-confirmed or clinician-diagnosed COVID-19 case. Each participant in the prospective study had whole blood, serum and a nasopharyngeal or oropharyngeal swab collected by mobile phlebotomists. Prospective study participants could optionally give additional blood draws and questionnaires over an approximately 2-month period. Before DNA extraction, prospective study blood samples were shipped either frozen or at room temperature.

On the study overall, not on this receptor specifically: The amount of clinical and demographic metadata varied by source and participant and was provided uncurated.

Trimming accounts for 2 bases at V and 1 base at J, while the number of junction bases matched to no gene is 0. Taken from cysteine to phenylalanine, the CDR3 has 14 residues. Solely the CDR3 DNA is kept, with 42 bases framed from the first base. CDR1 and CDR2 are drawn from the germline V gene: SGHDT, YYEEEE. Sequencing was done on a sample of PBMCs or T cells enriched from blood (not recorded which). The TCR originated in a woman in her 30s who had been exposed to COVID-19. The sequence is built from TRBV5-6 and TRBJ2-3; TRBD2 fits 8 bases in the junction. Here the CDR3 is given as CASSFSGGTDTQYF. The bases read TGTGCCAGCAGCTTTAGCGGGGGCACAGATACGCAGTATTTT.